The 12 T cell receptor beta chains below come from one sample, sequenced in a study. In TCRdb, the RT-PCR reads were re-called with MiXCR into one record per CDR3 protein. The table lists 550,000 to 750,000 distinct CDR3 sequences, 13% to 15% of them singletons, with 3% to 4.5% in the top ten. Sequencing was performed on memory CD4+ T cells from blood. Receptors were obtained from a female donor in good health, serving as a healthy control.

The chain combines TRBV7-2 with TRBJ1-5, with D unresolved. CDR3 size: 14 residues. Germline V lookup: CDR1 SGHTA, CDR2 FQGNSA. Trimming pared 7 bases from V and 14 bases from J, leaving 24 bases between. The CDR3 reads CASTDHGLGLYEHF. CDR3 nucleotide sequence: TGTGCCAGCACCGACCATGGCTTGGGGTTATACGAGCATTTT. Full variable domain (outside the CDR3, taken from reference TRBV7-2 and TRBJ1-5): GAGVSQSPSNKVTEKGKDVELRCDPISGHTALYWYRQSLGQGLEFLIYFQGNSAPDKSGLPSDRFSAERTGGSVSTLTIQRTQQEDSAVYLCASTDHGLGLYEHFGDGTRLSIL.

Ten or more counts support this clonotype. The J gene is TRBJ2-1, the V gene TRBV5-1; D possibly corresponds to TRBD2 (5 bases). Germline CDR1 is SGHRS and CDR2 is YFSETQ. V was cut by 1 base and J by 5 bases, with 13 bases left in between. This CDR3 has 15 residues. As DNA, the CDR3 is TGCGCCAGCAGCTTGTTAGTCCTCGGGGACAATGAGCAGTTCTTC. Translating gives CASSLLVLGDNEQFF. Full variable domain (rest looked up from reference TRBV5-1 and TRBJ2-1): KAGVTQTPRYLIKTRGQQVTLSCSPISGHRSVSWYQQTPGQGLQFLFEYFSETQRNKGNFPGRFSGRQFSNSRSEMNVSTLELGDSALYLCASSLLVLGDNEQFFGPGTRLTVL.

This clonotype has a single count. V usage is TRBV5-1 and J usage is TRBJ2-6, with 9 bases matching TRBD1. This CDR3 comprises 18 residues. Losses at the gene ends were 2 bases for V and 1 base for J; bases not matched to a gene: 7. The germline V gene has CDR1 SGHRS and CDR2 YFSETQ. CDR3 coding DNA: TGCGCCAGCAGCTTAACCGGGACAGGGTCTTCTGGGGCCAACGTCCTGACTTTC. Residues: CASSLTGTGSSGANVLTF.

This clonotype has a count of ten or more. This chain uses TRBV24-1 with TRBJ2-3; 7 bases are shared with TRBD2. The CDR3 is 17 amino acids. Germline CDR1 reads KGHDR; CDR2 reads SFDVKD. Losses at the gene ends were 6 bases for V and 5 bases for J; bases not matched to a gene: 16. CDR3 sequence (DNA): TGTGCCACCAGTTCCCCGGGTAGCGGGCATAGGAGAGATACGCAGTATTTT. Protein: CATSSPGSGHRRDTQYF.

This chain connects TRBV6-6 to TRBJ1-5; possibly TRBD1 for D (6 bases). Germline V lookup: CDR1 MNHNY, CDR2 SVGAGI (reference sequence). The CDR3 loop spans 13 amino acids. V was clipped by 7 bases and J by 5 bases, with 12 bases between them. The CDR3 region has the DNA TGTGCCAGCACAGGAGCAGGGGATCAGCCCCAGCATTTT. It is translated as CASTGAGDQPQHF.

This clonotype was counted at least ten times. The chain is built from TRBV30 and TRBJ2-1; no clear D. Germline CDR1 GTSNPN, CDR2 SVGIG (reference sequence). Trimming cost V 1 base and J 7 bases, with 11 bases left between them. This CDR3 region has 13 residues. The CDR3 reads CAWSGSPGNEQFF. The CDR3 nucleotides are TGTGCCTGGAGTGGCAGCCCAGGAAATGAGCAGTTCTTC.

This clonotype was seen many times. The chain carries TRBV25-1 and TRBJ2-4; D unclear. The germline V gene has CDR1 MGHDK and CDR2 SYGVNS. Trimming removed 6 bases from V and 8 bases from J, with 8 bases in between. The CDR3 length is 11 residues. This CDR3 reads CASRGEDIQYF. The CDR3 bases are TGTGCCAGCAGGGGTGAGGACATTCAGTACTTC.

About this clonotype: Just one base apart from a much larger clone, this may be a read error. The CDR3 bases are TGTGCCAGCTGGGACCACACAGATACGCAGTATTTT. Its protein product is CASWDHTDTQYF. The J gene is TRBJ2-3, the V gene TRBV12-3 or TRBV12-4, with D perhaps assigned TRBD1 or TRBD2 (5 bases each). The CDR3 is 12 residues long. With 8 bases removed from V and 2 bases from J, the gap between germline ends came to 8 bases.

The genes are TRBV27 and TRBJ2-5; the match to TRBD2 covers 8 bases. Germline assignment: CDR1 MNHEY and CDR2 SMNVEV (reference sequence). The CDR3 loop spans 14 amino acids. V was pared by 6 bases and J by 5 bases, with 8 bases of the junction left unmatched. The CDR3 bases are TGTGCCAGCAGAGCGGGGGTAGCGTGGGAGACCCAGTACTTC. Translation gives CASRAGVAWETQYF.

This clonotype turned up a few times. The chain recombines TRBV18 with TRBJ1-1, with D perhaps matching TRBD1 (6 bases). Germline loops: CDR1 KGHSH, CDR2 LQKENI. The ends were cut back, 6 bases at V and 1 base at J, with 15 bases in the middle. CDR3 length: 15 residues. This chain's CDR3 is CASSLGGMGNTEAFF. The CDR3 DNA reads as TGTGCCAGCTCTCTAGGGGGAATGGGGAACACTGAAGCTTTCTTT.

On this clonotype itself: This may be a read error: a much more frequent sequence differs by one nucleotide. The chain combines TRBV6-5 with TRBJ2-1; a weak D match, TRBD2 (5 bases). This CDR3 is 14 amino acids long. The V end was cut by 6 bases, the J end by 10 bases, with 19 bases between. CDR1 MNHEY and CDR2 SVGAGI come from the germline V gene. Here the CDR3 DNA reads TGTGCCAGCAGCCTCGGTGAGGGCTATGGGGAGCAGTTCTTC. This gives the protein CASSLGEGYGEQFF.

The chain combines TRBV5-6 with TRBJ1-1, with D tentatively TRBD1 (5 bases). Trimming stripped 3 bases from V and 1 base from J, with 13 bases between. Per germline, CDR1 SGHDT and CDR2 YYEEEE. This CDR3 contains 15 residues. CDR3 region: CASSSREQANTEAFF. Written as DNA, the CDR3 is TGTGCCAGCAGCTCCAGGGAACAGGCGAACACTGAAGCTTTCTTT.